One and the same sample provided the 22 T cell receptor beta chains below, sequenced in a study of PD-1 blockade in classical Hodgkin lymphoma. Each patient's relapse followed autologous stem cell transplantation, and brentuximab vedotin exposure varied. TCRdb keeps only in-frame clones here, not all; method: immunoSEQ multiplex PCR. The top ten clones hold around 66% of a sample with under 5,500 clones, around two thirds of them seen once. This specimen was peripheral blood mononuclear cells (PBMCs), taken before the second cycle of nivolumab. These receptors were taken from a human donor with classical Hodgkin lymphoma.

This clone was observed a single time. The J gene is TRBJ1-1, the V gene TRBV6-1, with TRBD1 matching over 10 bases. This CDR3 is built from 15 residues. CDR1 is MNHNS and CDR2 is SASEGT in the germline V gene. With 6 bases clipped from V and 2 bases from J, the junction kept 6 bases outside the gene matches. Here the CDR3 DNA reads TGTGCCAGCAGGCCTTGGACAGGGGGTAACACTGAAGCTTTCTTT. It encodes CASRPWTGGNTEAFF.

This clone turned up a few times. The chain is built from TRBV7-9 and TRBJ2-5; the match to TRBD2 covers 9 bases. Germline V gene lookup returns CDR1 SEHNR and CDR2 FQNEAQ (reference sequence). CDR3 size: 17 residues. After removal of 4 bases from V and 3 bases from J, the junction contained 12 bases not matched to a gene. Here the CDR3 DNA reads TGTGCCAGCAGCTCCCTAGTCGAGTCTAGCGGGAAAGAGACCCAGTACTTC. Its translation: CASSSLVESSGKETQYF.

J is TRBJ2-1 and V is TRBV14; no firm D call. V lost 4 bases, J lost 4 bases, and 17 bases lay in between. The V gene's germline CDR1 is SGHDN and CDR2 FVKESK. The CDR3 has 16 residues. The CDR3 sequence is CASSRGSGRQYNEQFF. In DNA form, the CDR3 reads TGTGCCAGCAGCCGCGGTTCCGGACGGCAATACAATGAGCAGTTCTTC. The full variable domain, in which reference TRBV14 and TRBJ2-1 provide the parts outside the CDR3, is EAGVTQFPSHSVIEKGQTVTLRCDPISGHDNLYWYRRVMGKEIKFLLHFVKESKQDESGMPNNRFLAERTGGTYSTLKVQPAELEDSGVYFCASSRGSGRQYNEQFFGPGTRLTVL.

The chain has TRBV19 and TRBJ2-3; maybe TRBD2 (5 bases). The CDR3 is made up of 15 amino acids. Trimming cost V 9 bases and J 0 bases, with 16 bases left between them. Germline V CDR1 and CDR2: LNHDA, SQIVND (reference sequence). Written as DNA, the CDR3 is TGTGCCAGCTCAGTCGGGGATCTTAGCACAGATACGCAGTATTTT. It is translated as CASSVGDLSTDTQYF. The full variable domain, completed using reference TRBV19 and TRBJ2-3, is DGGITQSPKYLFRKEGQNVTLSCEQNLNHDAMYWYRQDPGQGLRLIYYSQIVNDFQKGDIAEGYSVSREKKESFPLTVTSAQKNPTAFYLCASSVGDLSTDTQYFGPGTRLTVL.

This rearrangement joins TRBV7-8 to TRBJ1-1; D remains unclear. The CDR3 has 16 residues. The germline CDR1 and CDR2 sequences are SGHVS and FQNEAQ. V was shortened by 7 bases and J by 0 bases, with 18 bases between the two germline ends. The CDR3 is CASTTTGDWMNTEAFF. The CDR3 coding sequence is TGTGCCAGCACCACGACCGGAGATTGGATGAACACTGAAGCTTTCTTT.

The genes are TRBV5-1 and TRBJ1-1; the D is unclear. Trimming pared 0 bases from V and 1 base from J, leaving 4 bases between. There are 13 residues in the CDR3. Germline V lookup: CDR1 SGHRS, CDR2 YFSETQ. The CDR3 DNA follows: TGCGCCAGCAGCTTGGGCAAGAACACTGAAGCTTTCTTT. Its protein product is CASSLGKNTEAFF. Full variable domain (rest looked up from reference TRBV5-1 and TRBJ1-1): KAGVTQTPRYLIKTRGQQVTLSCSPISGHRSVSWYQQTPGQGLQFLFEYFSETQRNKGNFPGRFSGRQFSNSRSEMNVSTLELGDSALYLCASSLGKNTEAFFGQGTRLTVV.

The V call is TRBV2, the J call TRBJ1-1; D remains ambiguous. Looked up from germline, CDR1 is SNHLY and CDR2 is FYNNEI. Trimming took off 4 bases at V and 1 base at J, with 4 bases between the two ends. The CDR3 is made up of 12 amino acids. CDR3 protein: CASSVRNTEAFF. CDR3 DNA: TGTGCCAGCAGTGTGAGGAACACTGAAGCTTTCTTT.

The chain links TRBV30 to TRBJ2-1; weak D call: TRBD1 (6 bases). This CDR3 spans 13 amino acids. The V gene's germline CDR1 is GTSNPN and CDR2 SVGIG (reference sequence). The V and J ends lost 3 bases and 9 bases respectively, with 15 bases between them. The CDR3 DNA reads as TGTGCCTGGAGGGACAGTACGATTTCTGAGCAGTTCTTC. This gives the protein CAWRDSTISEQFF.

In its sample, this clone was seen a few times. The chain recombines TRBV13 with TRBJ2-1; TRBD2 aligns across 8 bases. CDR3 length equals 15 residues. V lost 4 bases and J lost 5; bases outside the gene matches: 7. The germline CDR1 and CDR2 sequences are PRHDT and FYEKMQ (reference sequence). CDR3 in amino acids: CASSYLAGLNNEQFF. The DNA for the CDR3 is TGTGCCAGCAGCTACCTAGCGGGCCTCAACAATGAGCAGTTCTTC.

This chain links TRBV27 with TRBJ1-2; 12 nucleotides match TRBD1. The germline gives CDR1 MNHEY, CDR2 SMNVEV (reference sequence). The CDR3 has 16 amino acids. The J segment lost 8 bases and the V segment lost 5 bases, leaving 12 bases of the junction unmatched. CDR3 region: CASSPDAGQGARGYTF. CDR3 in DNA: TGTGCCAGCAGTCCGGACGCGGGACAGGGGGCGCGAGGCTACACCTTC.

The table lists this clone with a count of one. The chain uses TRBV7-2 and TRBJ2-1, with D unclear. CDR1 and CDR2 from the germline V gene are SGHTA and FQGNSA. Trimming took 5 bases from V and 5 from J, leaving 13 bases between them. CDR3 length: 14 amino acids. For the CDR3, the DNA is TGTGCCAGCAGCCTGACCCTGGGGAACAATGAGCAGTTCTTC. Protein sequence: CASSLTLGNNEQFF.

A few counts support this clone. The chain recombines TRBV7-9 with TRBJ1-1, with D perhaps TRBD1 (6 bases). The CDR3 is 14 residues long. V lost 2 bases and J 4 bases, leaving 11 bases between the germline ends. CDR1 and CDR2 from the germline V gene are SEHNR and FQNEAQ (reference sequence). CDR3 sequence reads: CASSLNAGATEAFF. The CDR3 nucleotides read TGTGCCAGCAGCTTAAACGCAGGGGCCACTGAAGCTTTCTTT.

The V and J genes are TRBV19 and TRBJ1-6; 7 bases fit TRBD1. Germline V CDR1 and CDR2: LNHDA, SQIVND (reference sequence). Losses at the gene ends were 3 bases for V and 7 bases for J; bases not matched to a gene: 9. The CDR3 runs to 16 residues. The CDR3 is CASSILGQEGNSPLHF. The DNA for the CDR3 is TGTGCCAGTAGTATTCTCGGACAGGAGGGGAATTCACCCCTCCACTTT.

The gene calls are TRBV15 and TRBJ2-2, with 9 positions matching TRBD1. V lost 5 bases to trimming and J lost 3 bases; unmatched junction nucleotides: 7. This CDR3 has 16 amino acids. Germline assignment: CDR1 LNHNV and CDR2 YYDKDF (reference sequence). CDR3 nucleotide sequence: TGTGCCACCAGCGACACAGGGGGCGGAGACACCGGGGAGCTGTTTTTT. It is translated as CATSDTGGGDTGELFF.

This clone is medium-sized by share. The chain carries TRBV27 and TRBJ1-1, with D possibly being TRBD1 (5 bases). In germline, CDR1 is MNHEY, CDR2 SMNVEV (reference sequence). The CDR3 sequence is 15 residues long. V was pared by 6 bases and J by 4 bases, with 18 bases between. The CDR3 DNA reads TGTGCCAGCAGACCAGTCCGTGGAGGGGTCACTGAAGCTTTCTTT. Translation gives CASRPVRGGVTEAFF.

The V gene is TRBV30, the J gene TRBJ1-2; D uncertain. Per the germline V gene, CDR1 is GTSNPN and CDR2 is SVGIG (reference sequence). The ends were cut back, 3 bases at V and 8 bases at J, with 19 bases in the middle. The CDR3 has 14 amino acids. The CDR3 region has the DNA TGTGCCTGGAGGAGTGCTCCAACCCCATGGGGCTACACCTTC. This gives the protein CAWRSAPTPWGYTF.

With regard to this clone: This sample includes further DNA sequences coding for the same CDR3. This chain connects TRBV19 to TRBJ1-2; D not resolved. This CDR3 is 14 amino acids long. Between the trimmed V and J ends, which lost 6 bases and 2 bases, there was a span of 13 bases. CDR1 and CDR2 from the germline V gene are LNHDA and SQIVND (reference sequence). The CDR3: CASSPSGVNYGYTF. DNA for the CDR3: TGTGCCAGTAGCCCCAGCGGGGTCAACTATGGCTACACCTTC. Filled out from reference TRBV19 and TRBJ1-2, the complete variable domain reads DGGITQSPKYLFRKEGQNVTLSCEQNLNHDAMYWYRQDPGQGLRLIYYSQIVNDFQKGDIAEGYSVSREKKESFPLTVTSAQKNPTAFYLCASSPSGVNYGYTFGSGTRLTVV.

The genes are TRBV18 and TRBJ2-7, with 10 bases that match TRBD1. The ends lost 1 base at V and 1 base at J; junction bases unmatched: 4. The V gene's germline CDR1 is KGHSH and CDR2 LQKENI. CDR3 length: 16 residues. CDR3 nucleotide sequence: TGTGCCAGCTCACCACGAGGACAGGGGGTATCCTACGAGCAGTACTTC. Residues: CASSPRGQGVSYEQYF.

The rearrangement joins TRBV6-6 to TRBJ1-1; 7 nucleotides agree with TRBD1. Germline trimming cut 5 bases from V and 0 bases from J; bases unmatched to any gene: 6. Germline V gives CDR1 MNHNY, CDR2 SVGAGI (reference sequence). The CDR3 spans 15 residues. CDR3 nucleotide sequence: TGTGCCAGCAGTACGTGGGACAGCTTGAACACTGAAGCTTTCTTT. Residues: CASSTWDSLNTEAFF.

The rearrangement uses TRBV7-2 and TRBJ2-3, with D tentatively TRBD2 (5 bases). CDR3 size: 16 residues. V lost 5 bases, J lost 3 bases, and 18 bases lay in between. The V gene's germline CDR1 is SGHTA and CDR2 FQGNSA. The CDR3 sequence: CASSPPGETGTDTQYF. CDR3 nucleotides: TGTGCCAGCAGCCCCCCCGGGGAGACCGGGACAGATACGCAGTATTTT.

J is TRBJ1-6 and V is TRBV10-3; TRBD1 might be the D (5 bases). V was trimmed by 3 bases and J by 8 bases, leaving 11 bases between them. Germline loops: CDR1 ENHRY, CDR2 SYGVKD. The CDR3 spans 14 residues. CDR3 bases: TGTGCCATCAGTGAAGGGGAATCGTATTCACCCCTCCACTTT. Encoded protein: CAISEGESYSPLHF.

This clone was counted a few times. The CDR3: CAWKGGLGLAGAETQYF. As DNA, the CDR3 is TGTGCCTGGAAAGGGGGGCTGGGACTAGCGGGAGCAGAGACCCAGTACTTC. The V gene is TRBV30, the J gene TRBJ2-5, with 14 bases that match TRBD2. The CDR3 has 17 amino acids. From germline, CDR1 is GTSNPN and CDR2 SVGIG (reference sequence). The trim removed 4 bases at V and 4 bases at J, leaving 11 bases unmatched.